These 18 T cell receptor beta chains share one sample of origin, sequenced in a study of control samples from healthy donors and cancer patients. The protocol was immunoSEQ multiplex PCR, while the TCRdb copy is restricted to in-frame clones and leaves out a portion. The table lists about 130,000 clones, more than 90% of them singletons. Sequenced material: blood. Every receptor here comes from a man between 18 and 35 years old in good health.

The rearrangement joins TRBV9 to TRBJ2-2; D call uncertain. V was clipped by 3 bases and J by 5 bases, with 20 bases between them. Germline CDR1 reads SGDLS; CDR2 reads YYNGEE. The CDR3 consists of 17 residues. In DNA, the CDR3 is TGTGCCAGCAGCGCTAGTCGTAACGGCCGGGTAACCGGGGAGCTGTTTTTT. Protein: CASSASRNGRVTGELFF.

The chain recombines TRBV7-2 with TRBJ2-1; 9 bases match TRBD2. The trim removed 3 bases at V and 9 bases at J, leaving 0 bases unmatched. The germline V gene has CDR1 SGHTA and CDR2 FQGNSA. The CDR3 covers 12 residues. CDR3 residues: CASSLGLAEQFF. In DNA form, the CDR3 reads TGTGCCAGCAGCTTGGGACTAGCTGAGCAGTTCTTC.

The V and J genes are TRBV5-4 and TRBJ1-2; possible D gene TRBD1, 5 bases. Germline assignment: CDR1 SGHNT and CDR2 YYREEE (reference sequence). The ends were cut back, 4 bases at V and 5 bases at J, with 18 bases in the middle. The CDR3 has 15 amino acids. The CDR3 coding sequence is TGTGCCAGCAGCCGGGACCCGGACTCCTATTATGGCTACACCTTC. This codes for CASSRDPDSYYGYTF.

The V and J genes are TRBV13 and TRBJ2-2; TRBD1 aligns across 9 bases. V lost 5 bases to trimming and J lost 2 bases; unmatched junction nucleotides: 9. The CDR3 totals 17 residues. Germline V gene data show CDR1 as PRHDT and CDR2 as FYEKMQ (reference sequence). DNA of the CDR3: TGTGCCAGCAGCCCGACGGACAGGGGCCTAAACACCGGGGAGCTGTTTTTT. Its translation: CASSPTDRGLNTGELFF. Full variable domain (rest looked up from reference TRBV13 and TRBJ2-2): AAGVIQSPRHLIKEKRETATLKCYPIPRHDTVYWYQQGPGQDPQFLISFYEKMQSDKGSIPDRFSAQQFSDYHSELNMSSLELGDSALYFCASSPTDRGLNTGELFFGEGSRLTVL.

This rearrangement joins TRBV10-1 to TRBJ2-3; no firm D call. Trimming removed 2 bases at V and 4 bases at J, with 7 bases between. From germline, CDR1 is WNHNN and CDR2 SYGVQD (reference sequence). The CDR3 contains 13 residues. DNA of the CDR3: TGCGCCAGCAGTGAGACAGTGTCAGATACGCAGTATTTT. It translates to CASSETVSDTQYF.

CDR3 residues: CATSRAGSGDTQYF. The CDR3 coding sequence is TGTGCCACCAGCAGAGCCGGGAGTGGGGATACGCAGTATTTT. J is TRBJ2-3 and V is TRBV15, with a tentative D call TRBD2 (6 bases). In germline, CDR1 is LNHNV, CDR2 YYDKDF (reference sequence). V dropped 1 base and J dropped 6 bases, with 11 bases sitting between them. This CDR3 has 14 amino acids.

CDR3 loop: CASSTLSILYEQYF. The DNA of the CDR3 is TGCGCCAGCAGCACCCTTAGCATCCTCTACGAGCAGTACTTC. The rearrangement uses TRBV5-1 and TRBJ2-7; D not resolved. This CDR3 spans 14 amino acids. The V end was cut by 4 bases, the J end by 3 bases, with 14 bases between. Germline CDR1 is SGHRS and CDR2 is YFSETQ.

The genes are TRBV18 and TRBJ2-2, with D uncertain. This CDR3 is 16 amino acids long. In germline, CDR1 is KGHSH, CDR2 LQKENI. V lost 2 bases and J lost 7, with 17 bases in between. Here the CDR3 DNA reads TGTGCCAGCTCACCAATCCATAGGGCCCTCGACGGGGAGCTGTTTTTT. This encodes CASSPIHRALDGELFF.

This sequence joins TRBV4-1 and TRBJ2-3; D unclear. This CDR3 comprises 12 residues. Germline V gives CDR1 MGHRA, CDR2 YSYEKL. The ends were cut back, 1 base at V and 4 bases at J, with 3 bases in the middle. DNA for the CDR3: TGCGCCAGCAGCCAAGTAGCAGATACGCAGTATTTT. Amino acid sequence: CASSQVADTQYF.

J is TRBJ1-4 and V is TRBV2, with 8 bases identical to TRBD1. The CDR3 length is 15 residues. With 8 bases clipped from V and 4 bases from J, the junction kept 9 bases outside the gene matches. Germline-derived CDR1 and CDR2 are SNHLY and FYNNEI. CDR3 DNA sequence: TGTGCCAGCGGATCTCAGGGGGCGGTTAATGAAAAACTGTTTTTT. Amino acids: CASGSQGAVNEKLFF.

This chain joins TRBV3-1 (or the pseudogene TRBV3-2) and TRBJ2-3; 7 bases match TRBD1. CDR3 length equals 15 residues. Looked up from germline, CDR1 is LGHDT and CDR2 is YNNKEL (reference sequence). Trimming cost V 3 bases and J 1 base; bases outside gene matches: 4. In DNA form, the CDR3 reads TGTGCCAGCAGCCATCCCGGACAGGGCACAGATACGCAGTATTTT. It is translated as CASSHPGQGTDTQYF.

V gene TRBV28 combines with J gene TRBJ2-7; 7 nucleotides line up with TRBD2. Germline V lookup: CDR1 MDHEN, CDR2 SYDVKM. The CDR3 has 11 residues. V dropped 8 bases and J dropped 7; count of bases not matched to a gene: 5. CDR3 amino acids: CASATGGEQYF. The DNA of the CDR3 is TGTGCCAGCGCCACGGGAGGTGAGCAGTACTTC.

This chain links TRBV12-5 with TRBJ2-2; D is perhaps TRBD1 or TRBD2 (5 bases each). Per germline, CDR1 LGHNT and CDR2 FRNRAP. This CDR3 spans 17 amino acids. The ends were cut back, 9 bases at V and 0 bases at J, with 20 bases in the middle. The DNA of the CDR3 is TGTGCTAGCTCGTCCGTTTCCGGGACGGCGAACACCGGGGAGCTGTTTTTT. This codes for CASSSVSGTANTGELFF.

This clone turned up a few times. The V gene is TRBV6-1, the J gene TRBJ2-5; 12 positions match TRBD2. The V gene end was trimmed by 2 bases and the J gene end by 4 bases; junction bases not matched to a gene: 2. The CDR3 is made up of 15 amino acids. The germline gives CDR1 MNHNS, CDR2 SASEGT. For the CDR3, the DNA is TGTGCCAGCAGTGAACTAGCGGGGGGGCCAGAGACCCAGTACTTC. It is translated as CASSELAGGPETQYF.

The chain carries TRBV12-5 and TRBJ2-1; D unclear. In germline, CDR1 is LGHNT, CDR2 FRNRAP. The CDR3 extends over 12 amino acids. Trimming left V 3 bases short and J 3 bases short, with 3 bases between. Written as DNA, the CDR3 is TGTGCTAGTGGTTTCAACTACAATGAGCAGTTCTTC. Its protein is CASGFNYNEQFF.

This chain uses TRBV7-2 with TRBJ2-5, with 9 bases that match TRBD2. After removal of 3 bases from V and 5 bases from J, the junction contained 7 bases not matched to a gene. CDR1 and CDR2 from the germline V gene are SGHTA and FQGNSA. The CDR3 is 15 residues long. This CDR3 reads CASSFSRGGLETQYF. The CDR3 DNA reads TGTGCCAGCAGCTTTTCGCGGGGGGGCCTTGAGACCCAGTACTTC. Supplemented by reference TRBV7-2 and TRBJ2-5, the full variable domain reads GAGVSQSPSNKVTEKGKDVELRCDPISGHTALYWYRQSLGQGLEFLIYFQGNSAPDKSGLPSDRFSAERTGGSVSTLTIQRTQQEDSAVYLCASSFSRGGLETQYFGPGTRLLVL.

The V gene is TRBV5-4, the J gene TRBJ1-2; D is ambiguous. The germline CDR1 and CDR2 sequences are SGHNT and YYREEE (reference sequence). The CDR3 has 14 amino acids. Trimming shortened V by 3 bases and J by 4 bases, and 13 bases separated the two germline ends. The CDR3 sequence: CASSSGISGYGYTF. The CDR3 region has the DNA TGTGCCAGCAGCTCTGGGATCTCTGGCTATGGCTACACCTTC.

The chain links TRBV7-9 to TRBJ1-2; TRBD1 matches 10 bases. CDR3 length: 16 amino acids. Looked up from germline, CDR1 is SEHNR and CDR2 is FQNEAQ (reference sequence). Trimming removed 8 bases from V and 3 bases from J; junction bases left unmatched: 12. The CDR3: CASGRLGQGKDYGYTF. The CDR3 coding sequence is TGTGCCAGCGGGCGGTTGGGACAGGGGAAAGACTATGGCTACACCTTC.